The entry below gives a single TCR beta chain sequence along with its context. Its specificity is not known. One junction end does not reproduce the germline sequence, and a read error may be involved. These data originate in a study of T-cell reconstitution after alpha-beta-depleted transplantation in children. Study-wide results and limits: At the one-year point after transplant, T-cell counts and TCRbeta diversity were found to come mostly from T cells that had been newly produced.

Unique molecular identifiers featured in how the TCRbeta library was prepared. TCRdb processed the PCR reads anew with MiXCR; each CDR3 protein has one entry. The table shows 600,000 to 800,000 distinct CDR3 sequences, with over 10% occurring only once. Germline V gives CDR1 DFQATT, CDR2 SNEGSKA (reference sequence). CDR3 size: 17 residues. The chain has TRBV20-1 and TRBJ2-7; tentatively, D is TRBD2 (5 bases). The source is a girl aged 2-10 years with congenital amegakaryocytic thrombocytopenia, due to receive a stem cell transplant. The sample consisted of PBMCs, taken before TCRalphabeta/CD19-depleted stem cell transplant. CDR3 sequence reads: CCATYGSGGWESYEQYF. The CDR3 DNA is TGCTGTGCTACGTATGGTTCCGGCGGGTGGGAATCCTACGAGCAGTACTTC.